The 15 T cell receptor beta chains given below trace back to one sample, sequenced in a study of cytomegalovirus exposure and HLA in healthy donors. The study ran its PCR with 60 Vbeta and 13 Jbeta primers. Measured with immunoSEQ multiplex PCR; TCRdb has only the in-frame clones, and not every one. The data contain about 130,000 clones, roughly 83% of them singletons. Material: PBMCs. These receptors all come from a man between 18 and 35 years old in good health and CMV-seronegative.

V and J are TRBV28 and TRBJ2-1; 14 nucleotides match TRBD2. Germline trimming cut 10 bases from V and 8 bases from J; bases unmatched to any gene: 7. This CDR3 has 14 residues. Germline V gene lookup returns CDR1 MDHEN and CDR2 SYDVKM. CDR3 in DNA: TGTGCCACACAGGGACTAGCGGGAGCCGATGAGCAGTTCTTC. Encoded protein: CATQGLAGADEQFF.

This clone occurred a few times. The CDR3 DNA is TGTGCCAGCAGCCGACAGGGGGCATACACTGAAGCTTTCTTT. Amino acid sequence: CASSRQGAYTEAFF. V is TRBV5-5 and J is TRBJ1-1; 10 bases align to TRBD1. Germline-derived CDR1 and CDR2 are SGHKS and YYEKEE (reference sequence). The CDR3 length is 14 residues. The V segment lost 4 bases and the J segment 3 bases; nucleotides outside the gene matches: 3. The variable domain in full, with the rest retrieved from reference TRBV5-5 and TRBJ1-1, is DAGVTQSPTHLIKTRGQQVTLRCSPISGHKSVSWYQQVLGQGPQFIFQYYEKEERGRGNFPDRFSARQFPNYSSELNVNALLLGDSALYLCASSRQGAYTEAFFGQGTRLTVV.

This clone was counted a single time. The rearrangement links TRBV7-3 to TRBJ2-5; 8 nucleotides agree with TRBD1. Germline V gives CDR1 SGHTA, CDR2 FQGTGA. After removal of 2 bases from V and 5 bases from J, the junction contained 7 bases not matched to a gene. The CDR3 covers 15 residues. As DNA, the CDR3 is TGTGCCAGCAGCTTAGGCGTCAGGGGGCAGGAGACCCAGTACTTC. Translated: CASSLGVRGQETQYF.

This sequence joins TRBV11-2 and TRBJ2-3; TRBD2 agrees at 14 bases. CDR3 length: 16 residues. Germline V gives CDR1 SGHAT, CDR2 FQNNGV. V lost 3 bases, J lost 5 bases, and 4 bases stayed unmatched. The CDR3 coding sequence is TGTGCCAGCAGCTTCGGGACTAGCGGGAGAGGAGATACGCAGTATTTT. Protein: CASSFGTSGRGDTQYF. Together with reference TRBV11-2 and TRBJ2-3, the CDR3 gives the full variable domain: EAGVAQSPRYKIIEKRQSVAFWCNPISGHATLYWYQQILGQGPKLLIQFQNNGVVDDSQLPKDRFSAERLKGVDSTLKIQPAKLEDSAVYLCASSFGTSGRGDTQYFGPGTRLTVL.

V usage is TRBV4-2 and J usage is TRBJ2-1; 11 bases line up with TRBD2. The CDR3 runs 19 residues. Germline V CDR1 and CDR2: LGHNA, YNFKEQ. Losses at the gene ends were 0 bases for V and 2 bases for J; bases not matched to a gene: 9. The CDR3 DNA reads TGTGCCAGCAGCCAAGATGTTAGCGGGAGGGCCTCAGCCTACAATGAGCAGTTCTTC. Translating gives CASSQDVSGRASAYNEQFF.

The chain is built from TRBV18 and TRBJ1-4, with TRBD1 matching over 9 bases. CDR1 and CDR2 (germline): KGHSH, LQKENI. The CDR3 is 15 amino acids. The V and J ends lost 6 bases and 7 bases, in that order; junction bases with no gene match: 9. The CDR3 loop is CASSPDRGLTEKLFF. CDR3 sequence (DNA): TGTGCCAGCTCGCCGGACAGGGGATTGACTGAAAAACTGTTTTTT.

The rearrangement uses TRBV7-9 and TRBJ2-7, with D perhaps matching TRBD2 (6 bases). In germline, CDR1 is SEHNR, CDR2 FQNEAQ (reference sequence). CDR3 length equals 14 residues. With 3 bases removed from V and 3 bases from J, the gap between germline ends came to 12 bases. The CDR3 loop reads CASSLSEGSYEQYV. CDR3 in DNA: TGTGCCAGCAGCTTGTCGGAGGGTAGCTACGAGCAGTACGTC.

The V gene is TRBV15, the J gene TRBJ1-6, with D perhaps TRBD1 (5 bases). The length of the CDR3 is 14 residues. Germline lookup yields CDR1 LNHNV and CDR2 YYDKDF (reference sequence). Trimming cost V 9 bases and J 3 bases, with 12 bases left between them. The CDR3 nucleotides are TGTGCCACGGCGGGGGGAGGCTATAATTCACCCCTCCACTTT. This encodes CATAGGGYNSPLHF.

This chain links TRBV18 with TRBJ2-3; 8 bases align to TRBD2. Germline assignment: CDR1 KGHSH and CDR2 LQKENI. This CDR3 is 15 amino acids long. With V trimmed by 3 bases and J by 7 bases, 9 bases remained unmatched. The CDR3 region has the DNA TGTGCCAGCTCACCGCCGGGACTAGGTCAGAATACGCAGTATTTT. Its translation: CASSPPGLGQNTQYF.

The genes are TRBV9 and TRBJ2-1; 10 nucleotides align to TRBD2. This CDR3 spans 14 amino acids. V lost 0 bases and J lost 10; bases outside the gene matches: 4. Looked up from germline, CDR1 is SGDLS and CDR2 is YYNGEE. CDR3 sequence reads: CASSVGGLASEQFF. The CDR3 coding sequence is TGTGCCAGCAGCGTAGGGGGACTAGCGTCCGAGCAGTTCTTC. Together with reference TRBV9 and TRBJ2-1, the CDR3 gives the full variable domain: DSGVTQTPKHLITATGQRVTLRCSPRSGDLSVYWYQQSLDQGLQFLIQYYNGEERAKGNILERFSAQQFPDLHSELNLSSLELGDSALYFCASSVGGLASEQFFGPGTRLTVL.

This clone was seen a single time. The chain has TRBV6-5 and TRBJ1-2; D is undetermined. Germline V lookup: CDR1 MNHEY, CDR2 SVGAGI. The CDR3 consists of 15 residues. The germline V and J ends were trimmed by 0 bases and 0 bases, with 8 bases remaining between them. The CDR3 protein is CASSYSLLANYGYTF. CDR3 nucleotide sequence: TGTGCCAGCAGTTACTCCCTTCTAGCTAACTATGGCTACACCTTC.

This chain uses TRBV6-4 with TRBJ2-1; D call uncertain. V was shortened by 5 bases and J by 4 bases, with 12 bases between the two germline ends. From germline, CDR1 is MRHNA and CDR2 SNTAGT. CDR3 length: 14 amino acids. In DNA, the CDR3 is TGTGCCAGCAGTCCTTCGTTTACTTACAATGAGCAGTTCTTC. This gives the protein CASSPSFTYNEQFF.

The chain couples TRBV27 to TRBJ2-7; 8 bases are shared with TRBD1. The CDR3 runs to 14 residues. The germline V gene has CDR1 MNHEY and CDR2 SMNVEV (reference sequence). Trimming took 11 bases from V and 2 from J; bases not matched to a gene: 11. The CDR3 loop reads CASRRTGSTYEQYV. The CDR3 region has the DNA TGTGCCTCCAGGAGGACAGGGTCTACCTACGAGCAGTACGTC.

The chain joins TRBV7-8 to TRBJ2-7, with TRBD1 identical over 7 bases. V was clipped by 1 base and J by 1 base; unmatched bases: 1. This CDR3 contains 14 residues. The germline gives CDR1 SGHVS, CDR2 FQNEAQ. The DNA for the CDR3 is TGTGCCAGCAGCTTAGGGACAGGATCCTACGAGCAGTACTTC. Its translation is CASSLGTGSYEQYF.

The gene calls are TRBV7-9 and TRBJ2-5, with D possibly TRBD2 on 6 matching bases. The V gene lost 7 bases and the J gene lost 6 bases, with 15 bases spanning the gap. Germline CDR1 SEHNR, CDR2 FQNEAQ (reference sequence). There are 13 residues in the CDR3. CDR3 loop: CASTLLARQTQYF. Written as DNA, the CDR3 is TGTGCCAGCACCCTCCTAGCGAGACAGACCCAGTACTTC.